These 4 T cell receptor beta chains originate from one sample sequenced in a study of OX40 agonist ivuxolimab in advanced cancers. Some clones are missing from TCRdb's copy, which holds only in-frame ones; the method was immunoSEQ multiplex PCR. The table includes around 76,000 clones, roughly 78% detected once. Here the sequenced sample was CD4+ or CD8+ T cells sorted from blood, taken in a trial of the OX40 agonist ivuxolimab. These receptors originate from an adult with an advanced solid tumor such as melanoma, head and neck, liver or kidney cancer.

The V gene is TRBV7-2, the J gene TRBJ1-6; D is ambiguous. This CDR3 contains 14 residues. V was cut by 1 base and J by 4 bases, with 5 bases left in between. Germline lookup yields CDR1 SGHTA and CDR2 FQGNSA. CDR3 protein: CASSLGGYNSPLHF. The CDR3 DNA reads TGTGCCAGCAGCTTAGGTGGTTATAATTCACCCCTCCACTTT.

In its sample, this clone is medium-sized. The chain recombines TRBV15 with TRBJ1-2; TRBD1 is a possible D gene (5 bases). CDR1 and CDR2 (germline): LNHNV, YYDKDF (reference sequence). V was pared by 0 bases and J by 8 bases, with 13 bases between. This CDR3 contains 14 residues. CDR3 sequence reads: CATSRDRGAYGYTF. The CDR3 DNA sequence: TGTGCCACCAGCAGAGATCGCGGGGCGTACGGCTACACCTTC. Drawing the rest from reference TRBV15 and TRBJ1-2, the complete variable domain is DAMVIQNPRYQVTQFGKPVTLSCSQTLNHNVMYWYQQKSSQAPKLLFHYYDKDFNNEADTPDNFQSRRPNTSFCFLDIRSPGLGDTAMYLCATSRDRGAYGYTFGSGTRLTVV.

This clone was seen a handful of times. The chain recombines TRBV9 with TRBJ1-6, with 8 bases identical to TRBD1. This CDR3 has 15 residues. The V gene end was trimmed by 3 bases and the J gene end by 9 bases; junction bases not matched to a gene: 8. Per the germline V gene, CDR1 is SGDLS and CDR2 is YYNGEE. In nucleotides, the CDR3 is TGTGCCAGCAGCGCACGGACAGGGATGGGTTCACCCCTCCACTTT. Its protein product is CASSARTGMGSPLHF.

The chain links TRBV14 to TRBJ1-4, with unresolved D. Germline V gives CDR1 SGHDN, CDR2 FVKESK. There are 16 residues in the CDR3. The V end lost 1 base, the J end lost 4 bases, and 13 bases lay between the germline ends. As DNA, the CDR3 is TGTGCCAGCAGCCAAGTAACGGGTCCCAATAATGAAAAACTGTTTTTT. Translating it yields CASSQVTGPNNEKLFF.